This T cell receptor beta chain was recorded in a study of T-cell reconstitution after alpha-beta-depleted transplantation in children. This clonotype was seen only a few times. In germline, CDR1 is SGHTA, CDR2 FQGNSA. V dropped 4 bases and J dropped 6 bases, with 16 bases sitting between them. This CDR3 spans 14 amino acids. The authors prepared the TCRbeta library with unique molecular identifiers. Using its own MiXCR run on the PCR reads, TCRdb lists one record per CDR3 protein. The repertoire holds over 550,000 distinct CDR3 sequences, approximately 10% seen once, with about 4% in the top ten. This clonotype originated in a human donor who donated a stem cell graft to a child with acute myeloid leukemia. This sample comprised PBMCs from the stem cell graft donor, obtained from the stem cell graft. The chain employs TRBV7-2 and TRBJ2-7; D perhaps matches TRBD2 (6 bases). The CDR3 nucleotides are TGTGCCAGCAGCTCATTGCGGGCTAGCGCCGAGCAGTACTTC. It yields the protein CASSSLRASAEQYF. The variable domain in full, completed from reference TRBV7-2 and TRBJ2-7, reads GAGVSQSPSNKVTEKGKDVELRCDPISGHTALYWYRQSLGQGLEFLIYFQGNSAPDKSGLPSDRFSAERTGGSVSTLTIQRTQQEDSAVYLCASSSLRASAEQYFGPGTRLTVT.